This TCR beta chain appears in the sequencing data of a study of blood T cell repertoires in COVID-19. Study-level background: Samples representing acute and convalescent COVID-19 were sourced from the United States, Italy and Spain. T cells, B-cell-depleted T cells, or PBMCs provided the cDNA or gDNA that served as material.

Authors' analysis steps: The assay estimated nucleated cells by amplifying reference gene primers. Clones were read by immunoSEQ multiplex PCR, and TCRdb kept only the in-frame ones, dropping some. D and trimming come from the DNA, and the V and J calls and clone size come from that table. The sample lists roughly 98,000 clones, approximately 80% occurring once. This CDR3 is built from 12 residues. The germline V gene has CDR1 SGHAT and CDR2 FQNNGV. Trimming pared 2 bases from V and 8 bases from J, leaving 9 bases between. This clonotype was obtained from a woman in her sixties or seventies with active or convalescent COVID-19. The rearrangement uses TRBV11-2 and TRBJ1-2; no clear D. The specimen sequenced was peripheral blood. In DNA form, the CDR3 reads TGTGCCAGCAGCTTAACGGGGTACGGCTACACCTTC. Translated, it gives CASSLTGYGYTF.